This entry is about one TCR beta chain. The data were obtained in a study of shared clonotypes between healthy human individuals. Naive-designated CD8 cells lacked CD45RO, were positively enriched for CCR7, and omitted terminally differentiated effector memory CD45RA+ cells. Generated by immunoSEQ multiplex PCR, the TCRdb table keeps only in-frame clones and is missing some. The data show hundreds of thousands of clones, 95% to 98% seen once. J gave up 1 base and V 7 bases, and 6 bases lay outside the gene matches. The CDR3 spans 15 residues. The germline V gene encodes CDR1 SGHRS and CDR2 YFSETQ. The sample was naive CD8+ T cells sorted from blood. The rearrangement links TRBV5-1 to TRBJ2-2, with 8 nucleotides matching TRBD1. This clonotype originated in a man under 40 in good health. The chain's CDR3 is CASFPGTGNTGELFF. The CDR3 region has the DNA TGCGCCAGCTTCCCCGGGACAGGGAACACCGGGGAGCTGTTTTTT. The complete variable domain, with remaining parts taken from reference TRBV5-1 and TRBJ2-2, reads KAGVTQTPRYLIKTRGQQVTLSCSPISGHRSVSWYQQTPGQGLQFLFEYFSETQRNKGNFPGRFSGRQFSNSRSEMNVSTLELGDSALYLCASFPGTGNTGELFFGEGSRLTVL.